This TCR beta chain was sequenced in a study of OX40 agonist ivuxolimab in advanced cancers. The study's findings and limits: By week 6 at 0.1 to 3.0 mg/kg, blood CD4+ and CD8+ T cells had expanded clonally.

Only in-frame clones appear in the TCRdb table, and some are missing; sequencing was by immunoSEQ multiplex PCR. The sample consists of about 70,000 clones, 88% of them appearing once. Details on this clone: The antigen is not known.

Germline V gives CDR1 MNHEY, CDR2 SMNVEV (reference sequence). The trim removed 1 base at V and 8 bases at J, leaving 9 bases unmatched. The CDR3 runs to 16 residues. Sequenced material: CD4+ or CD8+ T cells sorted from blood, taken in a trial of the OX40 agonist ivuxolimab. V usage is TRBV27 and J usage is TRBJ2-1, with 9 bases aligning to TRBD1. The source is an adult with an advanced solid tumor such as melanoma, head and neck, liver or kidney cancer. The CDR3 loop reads CASSLFGTGYVDEQFF. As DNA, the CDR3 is TGTGCCAGCAGTTTATTCGGGACAGGGTACGTAGATGAGCAGTTCTTC.